This record covers a single T cell receptor (beta chain). This clone's antigen is unknown. Per-base quality was not reported, and no clone a single base away is much larger than it. For CDR1 and CDR2, the germline V gene lists SGHTA and FQGNSA. There are 17 amino acids in the CDR3, from cysteine to phenylalanine inclusive. Only the CDR3 part of the read is kept: 51 bases, read in frame from the first base. V loses 3 bases at its end and J loses 6 bases; junction bases beyond the gene matches: 10. The library was obtained by PCR. Instrument on record: Illumina HiSeq 2500. TCR libraries were prepared with molecular barcoding, using unique molecular identifiers to normalize TCRbeta repertoire quantification. Using fastp at Q25 and MiXCR, TCRdb reprocessed the public reads and kept productive beta chains. Rows are combined by CDR3 protein, so each entry shows the most common genes and DNA. For this sample there are about 980,000 distinct CDR3 sequences; less than 30% appear just once. The ten most abundant clones make up about 28% of the sample.

This entry belongs to a study of T-cell reconstitution after alpha-beta-depleted transplantation in children (dated by TCRdb to 2015 to 2016). Background on the whole study: Using TCR repertoire profiling, the study quantitatively followed how T-cell immune reconstitution unfolded in children after TCRalphabeta/CD19-depleted allogeneic hematopoietic cell transplantation.

The study at large found these results: Over subsequent months, a decline in hyperexpanded clone frequencies was noted, and after one year, T-cell counts and TCRbeta diversity were mostly ascribed to newly produced T cells. In some patients, the high TCRbeta diversity seen at day 60 was put down to recipient T cells and intrathymic progenitors that had survived conditioning. The apparently early recovery of alphabetaT-cell counts about two months after transplant reportedly depended on only several hundred rapidly expanded clones that came from non-depleted graft cells.

In the paper's terms, the treatment or condition label means: allogeneic hematopoietic cell transplantation with graft depleted of TCRalphabeta T cells and CD19 B cells. Transplant recipients were children who received TCRalphabeta/CD19-depleted allogeneic hematopoietic cell grafts. This TCR was recovered from a boy under two years old who had a stem cell transplant for SCID, so the T cells may come from the graft donor. The sequence links TRBV7-2 to TRBJ2-1, with 11 bases in between that match TRBD2. The specimen comprised PBMCs, mostly from graft donor cells, sampled 360 days after TCRalphabeta/CD19-depleted stem cell transplant. The base sequence is TGTGCCAGCAGCTTGGCAGCTACTAGCGGGGGAGGCAATGAGCAGTTCTTC. Protein translation: CASSLAATSGGGNEQFF.